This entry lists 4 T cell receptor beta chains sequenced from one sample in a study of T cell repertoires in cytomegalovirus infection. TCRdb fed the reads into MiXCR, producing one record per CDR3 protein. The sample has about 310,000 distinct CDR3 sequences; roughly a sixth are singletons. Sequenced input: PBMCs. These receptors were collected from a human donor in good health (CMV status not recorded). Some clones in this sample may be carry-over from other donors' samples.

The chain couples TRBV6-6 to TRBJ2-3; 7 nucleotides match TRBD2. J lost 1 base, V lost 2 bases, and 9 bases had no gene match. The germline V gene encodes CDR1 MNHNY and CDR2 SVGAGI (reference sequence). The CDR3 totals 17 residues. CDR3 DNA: TGTGCCAGCAGTTACCCGATGGCGGGGGTCGGCACAGATACGCAGTATTTT. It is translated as CASSYPMAGVGTDTQYF.

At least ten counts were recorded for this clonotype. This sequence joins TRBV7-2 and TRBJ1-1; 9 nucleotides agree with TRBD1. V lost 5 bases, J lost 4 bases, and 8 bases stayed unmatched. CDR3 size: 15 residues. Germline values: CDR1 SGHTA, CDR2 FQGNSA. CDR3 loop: CASSPRQGESTEAFF. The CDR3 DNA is TGTGCCAGCAGCCCCCGACAGGGGGAAAGCACTGAAGCTTTCTTT.

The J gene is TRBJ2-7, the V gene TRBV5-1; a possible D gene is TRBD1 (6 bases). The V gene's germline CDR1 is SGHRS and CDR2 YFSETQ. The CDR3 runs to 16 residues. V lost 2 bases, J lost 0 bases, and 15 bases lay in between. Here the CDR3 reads CASSFIMGASSYEQYF. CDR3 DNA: TGCGCCAGCAGCTTTATAATGGGGGCCAGCTCCTACGAGCAGTACTTC.

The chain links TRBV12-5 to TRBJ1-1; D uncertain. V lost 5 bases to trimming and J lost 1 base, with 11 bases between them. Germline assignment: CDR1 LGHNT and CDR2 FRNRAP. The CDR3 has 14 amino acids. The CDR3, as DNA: TGTGCTAGTGGTCCATCCTCGGGGAACACTGAAGCTTTCTTT. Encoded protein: CASGPSSGNTEAFF.